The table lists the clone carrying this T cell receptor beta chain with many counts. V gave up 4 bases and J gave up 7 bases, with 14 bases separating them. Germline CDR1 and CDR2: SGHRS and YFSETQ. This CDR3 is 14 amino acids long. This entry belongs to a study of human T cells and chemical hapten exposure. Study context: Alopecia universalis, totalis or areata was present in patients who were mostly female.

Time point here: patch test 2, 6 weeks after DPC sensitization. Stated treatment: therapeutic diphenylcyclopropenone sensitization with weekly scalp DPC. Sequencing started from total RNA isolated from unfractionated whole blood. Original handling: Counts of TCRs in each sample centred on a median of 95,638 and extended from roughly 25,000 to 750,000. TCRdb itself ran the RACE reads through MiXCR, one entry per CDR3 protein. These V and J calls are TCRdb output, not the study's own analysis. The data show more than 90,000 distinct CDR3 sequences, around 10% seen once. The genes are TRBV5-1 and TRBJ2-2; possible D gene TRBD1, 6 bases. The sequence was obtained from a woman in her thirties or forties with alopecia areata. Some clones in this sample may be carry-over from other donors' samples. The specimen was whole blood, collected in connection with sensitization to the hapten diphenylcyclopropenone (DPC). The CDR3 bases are TGCGCCAGCAGCCACGACAGGCGGATCGGGGAGCTGTTTTTT. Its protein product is CASSHDRRIGELFF.